The clone carrying this T cell receptor beta chain has a handful of counts. The antigen is unknown. Alongside a J-beta primer mix, a sample-barcoded 5' primer served in a second PCR lasting about 7 to 11 cycles. One entry per CDR3 protein, called by TCRdb with MiXCR from the 5' RACE reads. The table lists 1,800,000 or so distinct CDR3 sequences, around 42% of them singletons. This sample was included in a study of blood T cells in healthy people across ages. Notes on the study in general: Researchers judged that diversity estimates from one million T cells fell short of true values.

V lost 2 bases to trimming and J lost 5 bases, with 13 bases between them. In germline, CDR1 is SGHRS, CDR2 YFSETQ. The CDR3 runs 14 residues. Each sample had at least 6 million PBMCs isolated. At least 6 micrograms of total RNA were extracted per sample. The receptor comes from a human donor in good health. The sample was blood. The chain is built from TRBV5-1 and TRBJ2-5; possible D gene TRBD1, 5 bases. The CDR3 sequence is CASSFPGLGETQYF. The CDR3 DNA is TGCGCCAGCAGCTTTCCAGGGCTTGGGGAGACCCAGTACTTC.